Each of the 9 T cell receptor beta chains below was sequenced from the same sample in a study of blood T cell repertoires in COVID-19. This table comes from immunoSEQ multiplex PCR, and its TCRdb copy is limited to in-frame clones, with some not included. The sample holds 90,000 to 100,000 clones; around 85% are singletons and the top ten take 38%. Sequenced material: peripheral blood. The receptors were gathered from a man aged 80 or over with acute or convalescent COVID-19.

The chain links TRBV6-5 to TRBJ2-1, with 7 nucleotides matching TRBD1. The length of the CDR3 is 15 residues. Germline trimming cut 6 bases from V and 5 bases from J; bases unmatched to any gene: 10. CDR1 is MNHEY and CDR2 is SVGAGI in the germline V gene. The CDR3 region is CASRPQGTTHNEQFF. CDR3 bases: TGTGCCAGCAGGCCACAGGGGACCACGCACAATGAGCAGTTCTTC.

The chain joins TRBV19 to TRBJ1-1; D not resolved. This CDR3 comprises 14 residues. Trimming took 9 bases from V and 3 from J, leaving 17 bases between them. CDR1 and CDR2 (germline): LNHDA, SQIVND (reference sequence). The CDR3 loop reads CASLEGRADTEAFF. The DNA for the CDR3 is TGTGCCAGCTTAGAAGGGAGGGCGGACACTGAAGCTTTCTTT. The full variable domain, completed using reference TRBV19 and TRBJ1-1, is DGGITQSPKYLFRKEGQNVTLSCEQNLNHDAMYWYRQDPGQGLRLIYYSQIVNDFQKGDIAEGYSVSREKKESFPLTVTSAQKNPTAFYLCASLEGRADTEAFFGQGTRLTVV.

This clone was detected only once. The V and J genes are TRBV7-8 and TRBJ1-6, with 12 nucleotides matching TRBD1. Germline V CDR1 and CDR2: SGHVS, FQNEAQ. The CDR3 is 17 amino acids. V was clipped by 5 bases and J by 7 bases; unmatched bases: 9. The CDR3 region is CASSHRDRGLSNSPLHF. CDR3 nucleotides: TGTGCCAGCAGCCACCGGGACAGGGGGCTCTCAAATTCACCCCTCCACTTT.

The DNA of the CDR3 is TGTGCCAGCTCCTCCCGGACTAGCGCGCAAGAGACCCAGTACTTC. This encodes CASSSRTSAQETQYF. The chain couples TRBV2 to TRBJ2-5; 9 bases agree with TRBD2. The V gene end was trimmed by 8 bases and the J gene end by 2 bases; junction bases not matched to a gene: 9. Germline loops: CDR1 SNHLY, CDR2 FYNNEI. The CDR3 sequence is 15 residues long.

V usage is TRBV6-6 and J usage is TRBJ2-5, with 10 bases matching TRBD2. The CDR3 has 15 residues. J lost 2 bases, V lost 7 bases, and 7 bases had no gene match. From germline, CDR1 is MNHNY and CDR2 SVGAGI (reference sequence). DNA of the CDR3: TGTGCCAGCAATAACCTAGCGGGGGAACAAGAGACCCAGTACTTC. It codes for CASNNLAGEQETQYF.

The chain combines TRBV10-3 with TRBJ2-7; TRBD2 matches 9 bases. The CDR3 loop spans 16 amino acids. Per germline, CDR1 ENHRY and CDR2 SYGVKD. The ends lost 6 bases at V and 0 bases at J; junction bases unmatched: 9. CDR3 loop: CAISQAPSGISYEQYF. The CDR3 nucleotides are TGTGCCATCAGCCAGGCGCCTAGCGGGATCTCCTACGAGCAGTACTTC.

The V and J genes are TRBV29-1 and TRBJ1-2; the match to TRBD1 covers 7 bases. This CDR3 spans 15 amino acids. Looked up from germline, CDR1 is SQVTM and CDR2 is ANQGSEA. J gave up 3 bases and V 6 bases, and 13 bases lay outside the gene matches. The CDR3 DNA is TGCAGCGTACCTTCTGCCGGGACAGCGGACTATGGCTACACCTTC. Translation gives CSVPSAGTADYGYTF. The variable domain in full, completed from reference TRBV29-1 and TRBJ1-2, reads SAVISQKPSRDICQRGTSLTIQCQVDSQVTMMFWYRQQPGQSLTLIATANQGSEATYESGFVIDKFPISRPNLTFSTLTVSNMSPEDSSIYLCSVPSAGTADYGYTFGSGTRLTVV.

The chain's CDR3 is CASRVAGPFVAQYF. The CDR3, as DNA: TGTGCCAGCAGGGTAGCGGGCCCCTTCGTTGCCCAGTACTTC. J is TRBJ2-5 and V is TRBV27, with TRBD2 identical over 7 bases. The ends lost 6 bases at V and 9 bases at J; junction bases unmatched: 13. Germline CDR1 is MNHEY and CDR2 is SMNVEV (reference sequence). The length of the CDR3 is 14 residues.

This rearrangement joins TRBV5-6 to TRBJ2-7; D gene ambiguous. Germline V gives CDR1 SGHDT, CDR2 YYEEEE. The CDR3 loop spans 15 amino acids. V lost 1 base, J lost 6 bases, and 17 bases lay in between. The CDR3 spells CASSLSRLPPLEQYF. CDR3 in DNA: TGTGCCAGCAGCTTGAGCAGACTTCCCCCTCTCGAGCAGTACTTC.